These T cell receptor beta chains were read from a single sample in a study of blood T cell repertoires in COVID-19. Profiling relied on immunoSEQ multiplex PCR, and the TCRdb table lists in-frame clones only, not all of them. The table shows 280,000 or so clones, with around nine tenths occurring only once. The sequenced material came from peripheral blood. These receptors were collected from a woman aged 60 to 75 with acute or convalescent COVID-19. CDR3s include the opening cysteine and the closing phenylalanine or tryptophan. The D gene is left open where the match is weak. Clone size is not always given. Where it is, it says once, few, many or a class for expanded clones.

d_gene	len	abundance	v_gene	j_gene	CDR3aa	CDR3nt
-	18	few	TRBV4-2	TRBJ2-7	CASSQDKFNRGGKYEQYF	TGTGCCAGCAGCCAAGATAAGTTCAACAGGGGAGGCAAGTACGAGCAGTACTTC
-	13	-	TRBV3-1/TRBV3-2	TRBJ1-2	CASSQLTGYGYTF	TGTGCCAGCAGCCAACTAACAGGCTATGGCTACACCTTC
TRBD1	14	-	TRBV6-5	TRBJ1-1	CASSTNRGGTEAFF	TGTGCCAGCAGCACCAACAGGGGGGGAACTGAAGCTTTCTTT
TRBD1	19	once	TRBV28	TRBJ1-6	CASSSWTGGVLYSDSPLHF	TGTGCCAGCAGTTCCTGGACAGGGGGCGTTTTGTATTCTGATTCACCCCTCCACTTT
TRBD1	14	-	TRBV28	TRBJ1-2	CASSSSGQGDGYTF	TGTGCCAGCAGTTCCTCGGGACAGGGGGATGGCTACACCTTC
TRBD1	15	-	TRBV5-8	TRBJ1-6	CATNQGALDNSPLHF	TGTGCCACCAACCAGGGGGCGCTCGATAATTCACCCCTCCACTTT
-	19	-	TRBV4-2	TRBJ1-2	CASSQDSTQGQLANYGYTF	TGTGCCAGCAGCCAAGATAGCACCCAAGGACAGCTAGCTAACTATGGCTACACCTTC
TRBD2	17	-	TRBV19	TRBJ2-7	CASSPYLVTSAGYEQYF	TGTGCCAGTAGTCCGTATTTGGTAACTAGCGCCGGCTACGAGCAGTACTTC
TRBD1	13	few	TRBV30	TRBJ1-2	CAWSKTDRAGYTF	TGTGCCTGGAGTAAGACGGACAGGGCTGGCTACACCTTC
TRBD2	15	few	TRBV6-5	TRBJ2-2	CASRGLAGGPGELFF	TGTGCCAGCAGAGGACTAGCGGGAGGACCCGGGGAGCTGTTTTTT